This T cell receptor beta chain was sequenced for a study of cytomegalovirus exposure and HLA in healthy donors. Worth noting for this clone: The antigen is unknown.

The CDR3 totals 16 residues. Trimming removed 2 bases at V and 2 bases at J, with 15 bases between. Germline V gene data show CDR1 as MNHEY and CDR2 as SVGAGI. General study results and limits: It was in a later analysis that TCR association rates were seen to vary by HLA locus, highest for DRB1 and lowest for HLA-C. The investigators catalogued 160 or so TCR beta chains as cytomegalovirus-associated. Earlier analysis yielded a pattern in which most TCR beta V segments were productive about 90% or about 30% of the time. A later analysis linked a missense DCLRE1C variant to TCR beta V- and J-gene trimming.

PCR involved 60 Vbeta and 13 Jbeta primers. Clones were read by immunoSEQ multiplex PCR, and TCRdb kept only the in-frame ones, dropping some. The sample lists 150,000 to 200,000 clones; more than 65% were seen once. Material: PBMCs. The chain employs TRBV6-5 and TRBJ1-1; no reliable D call. The receptor comes from a woman in her 50s in good health and CMV-seronegative. CDR3 DNA sequence: TGTGCCAGCAGTTACAGCGGTTCAGGAATAAACACTGAAGCTTTCTTT. Amino acids: CASSYSGSGINTEAFF.